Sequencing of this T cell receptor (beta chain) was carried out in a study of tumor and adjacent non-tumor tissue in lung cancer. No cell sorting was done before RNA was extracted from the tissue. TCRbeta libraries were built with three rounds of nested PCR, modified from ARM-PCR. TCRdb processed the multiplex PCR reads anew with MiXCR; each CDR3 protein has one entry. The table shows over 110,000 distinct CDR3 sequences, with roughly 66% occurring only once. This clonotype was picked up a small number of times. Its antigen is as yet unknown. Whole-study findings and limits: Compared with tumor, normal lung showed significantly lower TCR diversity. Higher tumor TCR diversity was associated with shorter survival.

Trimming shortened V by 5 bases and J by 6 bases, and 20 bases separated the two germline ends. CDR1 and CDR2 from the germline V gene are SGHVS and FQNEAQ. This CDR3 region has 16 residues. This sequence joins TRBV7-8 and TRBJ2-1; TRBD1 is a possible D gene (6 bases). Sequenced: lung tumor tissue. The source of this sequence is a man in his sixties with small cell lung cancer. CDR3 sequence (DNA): TGTGCCAGCAGCACTAAGGGGGAAAGCCCGAGCAATGAGCAGTTCTTC. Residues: CASSTKGESPSNEQFF.